What follows are 21 T cell receptor beta chains derived from one specimen sequenced in a study of cytomegalovirus exposure and HLA in healthy donors. The PCR ran on 60 Vbeta and 13 Jbeta primers. Sequenced by immunoSEQ multiplex PCR; TCRdb stores in-frame clones only, minus some. The sample holds more than 110,000 clones; around three quarters are singletons and the top ten take roughly 1%. Sequencing was done on a sample of PBMCs. These receptors were taken from a man between 18 and 35 years old in good health and CMV-seronegative.

The gene calls are TRBV7-8 and TRBJ2-7, with TRBD2 identical over 13 bases. V dropped 4 bases and J dropped 3; count of bases not matched to a gene: 3. CDR1 is SGHVS and CDR2 is FQNEAQ in the germline V gene. The CDR3 covers 15 residues. The CDR3 loop is CASSSRTSGGYEQYF. For the CDR3, the DNA is TGTGCCAGCAGCTCTCGGACTAGCGGGGGCTACGAGCAGTACTTC.

The chain employs TRBV9 and TRBJ2-2; 7 bases match TRBD1. V dropped 0 bases and J dropped 8; count of bases not matched to a gene: 13. Germline loops: CDR1 SGDLS, CDR2 YYNGEE. The CDR3 loop spans 17 amino acids. The CDR3 DNA follows: TGTGCCAGCAGCGTAGATGCGAGACAGGGAGCTCTTGGGGAGCTGTTTTTT. Amino acid sequence: CASSVDARQGALGELFF.

The chain couples TRBV27 to TRBJ2-1; TRBD2 aligns across 11 bases. CDR1 and CDR2 (germline): MNHEY, SMNVEV (reference sequence). J gave up 6 bases and V 3 bases, and 1 base lay outside the gene matches. CDR3 size: 14 residues. In DNA, the CDR3 is TGTGCCAGCAGTTTGCTAGCGGGGGGCAATGAGCAGTTCTTC. Its translation is CASSLLAGGNEQFF.

The V call is TRBV14, the J call TRBJ1-1; the D gene is possibly TRBD1 (5 bases). CDR1 is SGHDN and CDR2 is FVKESK in the germline V gene. With 4 bases removed from V and 6 bases from J, the gap between germline ends came to 9 bases. This CDR3 has 12 residues. The CDR3 loop reads CASSPVQAEAFF. The CDR3 region has the DNA TGTGCCAGCAGCCCGGTACAGGCTGAAGCTTTCTTT.

The V and J genes are TRBV5-5 and TRBJ1-3; a weak D match, TRBD1 (5 bases). Trimming left V 3 bases short and J 0 bases short, with 10 bases between. CDR3 length equals 15 residues. Per the germline V gene, CDR1 is SGHKS and CDR2 is YYEKEE (reference sequence). The CDR3 DNA reads TGTGCCAGCAGCTCCTTGCAGGGCTCTGGAAACACCATATATTTT. As protein: CASSSLQGSGNTIYF.

J is TRBJ1-6 and V is TRBV4-2; tentative D call: TRBD1 (6 bases). This CDR3 is 14 amino acids long. Trimming pared 3 bases from V and 8 bases from J, leaving 11 bases between. Per germline, CDR1 LGHNA and CDR2 YNFKEQ. The CDR3 DNA follows: TGTGCCAGCAGCCATCGGGACACTCATTCACCCCTCCACTTT. It codes for CASSHRDTHSPLHF.

The V gene is TRBV7-2, the J gene TRBJ2-2; possible D gene TRBD2, 6 bases. V was pared by 7 bases and J by 6 bases, with 15 bases between. The CDR3 runs to 14 residues. Per the germline V gene, CDR1 is SGHTA and CDR2 is FQGNSA. The CDR3 DNA reads as TGTGCCAGCACCGAAGATCGGGGGTCCGGGGAGCTGTTTTTT. It codes for CASTEDRGSGELFF.

This clone was seen a single time. Here the CDR3 DNA reads TGTGCCAGCTCCCAGGGGCCGAACACCGGGGAGCTGTTTTTT. Translation gives CASSQGPNTGELFF. The chain has TRBV18 and TRBJ2-2; possible D gene TRBD1, 6 bases. The germline gives CDR1 KGHSH, CDR2 LQKENI. This CDR3 comprises 14 residues. Trimming shortened V by 6 bases and J by 0 bases, and 8 bases separated the two germline ends.

The chain uses TRBV4-2 and TRBJ2-3, with TRBD1 matching 8 bases. Unmatched junction bases numbered 8, after V lost 0 bases and J lost 3 bases. The CDR3 is made up of 17 amino acids. Germline CDR1 and CDR2: LGHNA and YNFKEQ. The CDR3 DNA follows: TGTGCCAGCAGCCAAGAGGGGACAGGCCGACCGACAGATACGCAGTATTTT. This encodes CASSQEGTGRPTDTQYF.

The chain is built from TRBV19 and TRBJ2-5; 7 bases fit TRBD2. Near its end, the DNA agrees better with TRBJ2-7, so the J call may be wrong. CDR1 and CDR2 (germline): LNHDA, SQIVND (reference sequence). This CDR3 contains 15 residues. The chain's CDR3 is CASRRGAGEPYEQYF. As DNA, the CDR3 is TGTGCCAGTAGAAGGGGTGCGGGGGAGCCCTACGAGCAGTACTTC.

This clone was observed a single time. The rearrangement joins TRBV6-6 to TRBJ2-1; the match to TRBD1 covers 7 bases. V gave up 5 bases and J gave up 15 bases; unmatched junction bases: 10. Germline loops: CDR1 MNHNY, CDR2 SVGAGI (reference sequence). The CDR3 sequence is 12 residues long. Written as DNA, the CDR3 is TGTGCCAGCAGTGAGCCTCGGGACAGAGGGTTCTTC. Its protein is CASSEPRDRGFF.

This chain joins TRBV5-6 and TRBJ1-6, with TRBD1 as a possible D gene (5 bases). V was cut by 1 base and J by 10 bases, with 21 bases left in between. The CDR3 totals 17 residues. From germline, CDR1 is SGHDT and CDR2 YYEEEE. CDR3 sequence: CASSLFWMADSGSPLHF. The CDR3 nucleotides read TGTGCCAGCAGCTTGTTCTGGATGGCAGACAGTGGCTCACCCCTCCACTTT.

This rearrangement joins TRBV27 to TRBJ1-5; maybe TRBD1 (6 bases). V was cut by 8 bases and J by 5 bases, with 25 bases left in between. This CDR3 has 17 residues. Germline CDR1 reads MNHEY; CDR2 reads SMNVEV (reference sequence). In nucleotides, the CDR3 is TGTGCCAGCCGTTCGCTCAAAACCCAGGGGAGCTATCAGCCCCAGCATTTT. The encoded protein is CASRSLKTQGSYQPQHF.

This clone occurred once. This CDR3 is CASRRHQNTEAFF. CDR3 sequence (DNA): TGTGCCAGCAGGCGACATCAGAACACTGAAGCTTTCTTT. This chain links TRBV27 with TRBJ1-1; D uncertain. The V end lost 6 bases, the J end lost 1 base, and 9 bases lay between the germline ends. The CDR3 runs 13 residues. CDR1 MNHEY and CDR2 SMNVEV come from the germline V gene (reference sequence).

The chain has TRBV28 and TRBJ2-7, with 8 bases aligning to TRBD1. Trimming at V came to 3 bases and at J to 1 base, leaving 11 bases not matched to a gene. The germline V gene has CDR1 MDHEN and CDR2 SYDVKM. CDR3 size: 17 residues. The DNA for the CDR3 is TGTGCCAGCAGTTTTTTAGGCAGGGGGACAGGATCCTACGAGCAGTACTTC. Its protein product is CASSFLGRGTGSYEQYF.

This chain links TRBV7-2 with TRBJ1-2; 8 nucleotides line up with TRBD1. The V gene's germline CDR1 is SGHTA and CDR2 FQGNSA. The J segment lost 5 bases and the V segment lost 1 base, leaving 6 bases of the junction unmatched. This CDR3 has 15 amino acids. CDR3 protein: CASSLGQGAGYGYTF. As DNA, the CDR3 is TGTGCCAGCAGCTTAGGCCAGGGGGCAGGATATGGCTACACCTTC.

The V gene is TRBV6-1, the J gene TRBJ2-1; 7 positions agree with TRBD2. CDR3 length: 15 residues. With 5 bases clipped from V and 9 bases from J, the junction kept 13 bases outside the gene matches. CDR1 and CDR2 (germline): MNHNS, SASEGT. CDR3 sequence reads: CASSLSSGATGEQFF. The CDR3 DNA reads TGTGCCAGCAGTTTGTCCAGCGGGGCGACCGGTGAGCAGTTCTTC.

The chain joins TRBV7-3 to TRBJ2-7; D might be TRBD2 (5 bases). The CDR3 runs 13 residues. V was clipped by 3 bases and J by 6 bases, with 12 bases between them. Germline CDR1 is SGHTA and CDR2 is FQGTGA. The CDR3 spells CASSLVRGSEQYF. Written as DNA, the CDR3 is TGTGCCAGCAGCTTGGTTCGGGGATCCGAGCAGTACTTC.

The chain has TRBV5-4 and TRBJ1-2, with D possibly being TRBD1 (5 bases). Trimming left V 0 bases short and J 4 bases short, with 16 bases between. Per germline, CDR1 SGHNT and CDR2 YYREEE (reference sequence). The CDR3 length is 16 residues. Here the CDR3 DNA reads TGTGCCAGCAGCTTGGGGGGGGATACGACGGGCTATGGCTACACCTTC. Its translation: CASSLGGDTTGYGYTF.

CDR3 region: CASTPDRANSPLHF. CDR3 DNA sequence: TGTGCCAGTACCCCGGACAGGGCTAATTCACCCCTCCACTTT. V and J are TRBV19 and TRBJ1-6, with 8 nucleotides matching TRBD1. The V and J ends lost 7 bases and 6 bases, in that order; junction bases with no gene match: 5. The CDR3 has 14 residues. Germline CDR1 is LNHDA and CDR2 is SQIVND (reference sequence).

V gene TRBV25-1 combines with J gene TRBJ2-3; D perhaps matches TRBD1 (6 bases). V was trimmed by 8 bases and J by 8 bases, leaving 11 bases between them. The CDR3 is made up of 11 amino acids. In germline, CDR1 is MGHDK, CDR2 SYGVNS. Here the CDR3 reads CASFEGGTQYF. As DNA, the CDR3 is TGTGCCAGCTTCGAAGGGGGTACGCAGTATTTT.